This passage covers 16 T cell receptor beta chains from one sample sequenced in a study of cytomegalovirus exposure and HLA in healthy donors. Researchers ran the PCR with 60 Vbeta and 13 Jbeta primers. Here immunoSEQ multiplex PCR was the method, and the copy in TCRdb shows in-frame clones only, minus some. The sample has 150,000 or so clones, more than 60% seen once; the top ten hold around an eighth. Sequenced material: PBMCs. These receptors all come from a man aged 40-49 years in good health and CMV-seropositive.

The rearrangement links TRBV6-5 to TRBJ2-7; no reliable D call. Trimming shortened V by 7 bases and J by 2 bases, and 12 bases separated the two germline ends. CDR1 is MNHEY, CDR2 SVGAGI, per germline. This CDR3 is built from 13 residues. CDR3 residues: CASTLQTPYEQYF. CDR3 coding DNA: TGTGCCAGCACCCTACAGACCCCCTACGAGCAGTACTTC.

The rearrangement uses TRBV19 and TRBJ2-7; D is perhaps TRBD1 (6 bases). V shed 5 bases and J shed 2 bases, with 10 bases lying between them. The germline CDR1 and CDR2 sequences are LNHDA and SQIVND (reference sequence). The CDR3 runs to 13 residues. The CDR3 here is CASSPQGPYEQYF. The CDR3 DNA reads TGTGCCAGTAGTCCCCAGGGGCCCTACGAGCAGTACTTC. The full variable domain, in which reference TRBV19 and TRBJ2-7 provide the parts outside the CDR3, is DGGITQSPKYLFRKEGQNVTLSCEQNLNHDAMYWYRQDPGQGLRLIYYSQIVNDFQKGDIAEGYSVSREKKESFPLTVTSAQKNPTAFYLCASSPQGPYEQYFGPGTRLTVT.

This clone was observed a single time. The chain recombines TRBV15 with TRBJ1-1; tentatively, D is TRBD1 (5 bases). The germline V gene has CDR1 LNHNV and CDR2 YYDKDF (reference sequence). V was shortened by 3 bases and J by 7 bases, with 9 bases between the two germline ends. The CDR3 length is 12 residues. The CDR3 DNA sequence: TGTGCCACCAGCAGTGGGGGGAGTGAAGCTTTCTTT. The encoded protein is CATSSGGSEAFF.

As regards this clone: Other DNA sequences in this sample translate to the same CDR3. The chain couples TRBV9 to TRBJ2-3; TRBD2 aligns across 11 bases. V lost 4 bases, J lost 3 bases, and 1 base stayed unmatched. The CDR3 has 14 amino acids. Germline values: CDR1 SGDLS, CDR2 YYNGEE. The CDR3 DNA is TGTGCCAGCAGCTTAGCGGGAGGGACAGATACGCAGTATTTT. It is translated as CASSLAGGTDTQYF.

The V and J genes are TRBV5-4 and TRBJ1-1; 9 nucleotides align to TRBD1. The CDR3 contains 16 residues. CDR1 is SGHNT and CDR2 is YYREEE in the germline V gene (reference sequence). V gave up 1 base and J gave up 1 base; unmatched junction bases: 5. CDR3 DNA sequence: TGTGCCAGCAGCTTGCGGACAGGGGCCCCGAACACTGAAGCTTTCTTT. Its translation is CASSLRTGAPNTEAFF.

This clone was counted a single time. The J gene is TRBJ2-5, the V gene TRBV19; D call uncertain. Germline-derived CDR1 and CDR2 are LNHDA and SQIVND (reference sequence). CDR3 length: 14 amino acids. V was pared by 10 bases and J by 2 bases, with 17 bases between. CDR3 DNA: TGTGCCACCTCGCACCCTAACCTTCAAGAGACCCAGTACTTC. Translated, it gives CATSHPNLQETQYF.

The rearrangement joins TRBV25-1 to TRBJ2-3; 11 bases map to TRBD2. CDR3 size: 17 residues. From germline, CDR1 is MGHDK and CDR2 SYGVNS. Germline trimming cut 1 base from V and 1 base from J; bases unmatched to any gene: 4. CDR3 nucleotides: TGTGCCAGCAGTGAATGGGCTAGCGGGAGGCGCACAGATACGCAGTATTTT. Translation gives CASSEWASGRRTDTQYF. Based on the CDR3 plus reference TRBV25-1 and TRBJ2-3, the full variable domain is EADIYQTPRYLVIGTGKKITLECSQTMGHDKMYWYQQDPGMELHLIHYSYGVNSTEKGDLSSESTVSRIRTEHFPLTLESARPSHTSQYLCASSEWASGRRTDTQYFGPGTRLTVL.

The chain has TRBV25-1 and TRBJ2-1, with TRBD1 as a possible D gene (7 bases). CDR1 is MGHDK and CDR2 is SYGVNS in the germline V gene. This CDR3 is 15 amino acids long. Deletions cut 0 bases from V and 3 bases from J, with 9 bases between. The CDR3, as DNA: TGTGCCAGCAGTGAATACAGGGGGGACTACAATGAGCAGTTCTTC. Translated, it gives CASSEYRGDYNEQFF.

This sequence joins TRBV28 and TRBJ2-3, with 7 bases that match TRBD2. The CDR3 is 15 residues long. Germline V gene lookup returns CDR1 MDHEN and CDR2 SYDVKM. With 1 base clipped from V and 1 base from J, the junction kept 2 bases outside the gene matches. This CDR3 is CASSLYGGGTDTQYF. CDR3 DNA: TGTGCCAGCAGTTTATATGGGGGGGGCACAGATACGCAGTATTTT. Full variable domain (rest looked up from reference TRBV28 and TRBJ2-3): DVKVTQSSRYLVKRTGEKVFLECVQDMDHENMFWYRQDPGLGLRLIYFSYDVKMKEKGDIPEGYSVSREKKERFSLILESASTNQTSMYLCASSLYGGGTDTQYFGPGTRLTVL.

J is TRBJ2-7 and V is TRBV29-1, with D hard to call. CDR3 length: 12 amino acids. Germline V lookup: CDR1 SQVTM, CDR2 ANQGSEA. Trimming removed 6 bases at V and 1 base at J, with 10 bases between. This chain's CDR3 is CSVEYSSYEQYF. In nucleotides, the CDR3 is TGCAGCGTCGAGTATTCATCCTACGAGCAGTACTTC.

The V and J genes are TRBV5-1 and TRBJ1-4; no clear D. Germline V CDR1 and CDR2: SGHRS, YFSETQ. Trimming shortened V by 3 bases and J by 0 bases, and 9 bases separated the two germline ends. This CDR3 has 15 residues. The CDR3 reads CASSSGVATNEKLFF. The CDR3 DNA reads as TGCGCCAGCAGCTCGGGAGTTGCAACTAATGAAAAACTGTTTTTT. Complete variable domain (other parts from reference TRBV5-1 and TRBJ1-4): KAGVTQTPRYLIKTRGQQVTLSCSPISGHRSVSWYQQTPGQGLQFLFEYFSETQRNKGNFPGRFSGRQFSNSRSEMNVSTLELGDSALYLCASSSGVATNEKLFFGSGTQLSVL.

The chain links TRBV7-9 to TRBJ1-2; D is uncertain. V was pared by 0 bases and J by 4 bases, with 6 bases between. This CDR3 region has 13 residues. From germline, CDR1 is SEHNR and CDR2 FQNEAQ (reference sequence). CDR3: CASSLATAYGYTF. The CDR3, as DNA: TGTGCCAGCAGCTTAGCCACAGCCTATGGCTACACCTTC.

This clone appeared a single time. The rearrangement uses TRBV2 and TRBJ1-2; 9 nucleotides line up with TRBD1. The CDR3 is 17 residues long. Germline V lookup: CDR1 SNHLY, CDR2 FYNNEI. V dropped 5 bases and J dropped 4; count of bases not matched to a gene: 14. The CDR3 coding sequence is TGTGCCAGCAGTCTTGACAGGGGGTTGTTGGGATCCTATGGCTACACCTTC. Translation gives CASSLDRGLLGSYGYTF.

DNA for the CDR3: TGTGCCAGCAGTCCTGACAGGGGCCAAGAGACCCAGTACTTC. As protein: CASSPDRGQETQYF. The chain uses TRBV9 and TRBJ2-5; 8 bases fit TRBD1. This CDR3 is 14 amino acids long. The V gene end was trimmed by 5 bases and the J gene end by 1 base; junction bases not matched to a gene: 4. Germline CDR1 reads SGDLS; CDR2 reads YYNGEE.

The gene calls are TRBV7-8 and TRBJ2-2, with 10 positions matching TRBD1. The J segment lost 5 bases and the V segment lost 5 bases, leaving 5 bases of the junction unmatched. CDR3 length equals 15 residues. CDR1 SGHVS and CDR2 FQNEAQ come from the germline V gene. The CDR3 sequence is CASSPRTGGTGELFF. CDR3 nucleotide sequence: TGTGCCAGCAGCCCTCGGACAGGGGGGACCGGGGAGCTGTTTTTT.

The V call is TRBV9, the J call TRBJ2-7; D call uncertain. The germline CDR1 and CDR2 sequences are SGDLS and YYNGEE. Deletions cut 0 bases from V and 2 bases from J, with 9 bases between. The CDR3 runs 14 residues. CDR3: CASSVEPGTYEQYF. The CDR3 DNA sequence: TGTGCCAGCAGCGTAGAGCCAGGAACCTACGAGCAGTACTTC.